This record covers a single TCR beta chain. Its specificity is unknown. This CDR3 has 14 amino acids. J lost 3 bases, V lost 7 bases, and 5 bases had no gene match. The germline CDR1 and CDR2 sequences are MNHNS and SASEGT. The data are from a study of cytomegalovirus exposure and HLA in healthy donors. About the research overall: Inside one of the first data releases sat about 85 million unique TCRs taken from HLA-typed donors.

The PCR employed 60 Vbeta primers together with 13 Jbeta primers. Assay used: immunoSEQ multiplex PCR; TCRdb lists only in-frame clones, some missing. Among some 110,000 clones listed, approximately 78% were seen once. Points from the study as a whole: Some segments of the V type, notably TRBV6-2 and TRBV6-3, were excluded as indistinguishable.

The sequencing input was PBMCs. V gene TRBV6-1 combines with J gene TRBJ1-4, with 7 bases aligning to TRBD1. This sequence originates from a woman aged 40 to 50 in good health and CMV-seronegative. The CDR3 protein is CASTRQGPNEKLFF. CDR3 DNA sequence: TGTGCCAGCACCAGACAGGGACCTAATGAAAAACTGTTTTTT.